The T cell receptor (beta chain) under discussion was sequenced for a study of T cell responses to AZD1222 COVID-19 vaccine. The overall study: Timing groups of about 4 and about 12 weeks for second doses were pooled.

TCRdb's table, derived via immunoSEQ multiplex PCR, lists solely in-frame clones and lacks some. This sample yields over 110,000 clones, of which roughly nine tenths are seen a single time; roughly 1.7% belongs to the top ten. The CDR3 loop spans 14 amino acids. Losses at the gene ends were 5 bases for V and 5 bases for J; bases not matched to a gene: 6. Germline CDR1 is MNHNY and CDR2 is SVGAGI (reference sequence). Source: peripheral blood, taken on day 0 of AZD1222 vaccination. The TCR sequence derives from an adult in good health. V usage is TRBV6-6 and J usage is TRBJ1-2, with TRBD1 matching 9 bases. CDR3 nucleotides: TGTGCCAGCAGTACATGGACAGGGGCATATGGCTACACCTTC. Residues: CASSTWTGAYGYTF.